Listed below are T cell receptor beta chains from one sample, sequenced in a study of T cells after yellow fever vaccination. From the 5' RACE reads, TCRdb called clonotypes with MiXCR, one entry per CDR3 protein. The sample lists around 400,000 distinct CDR3 sequences, around 10% occurring once. Source: PBMCs, taken on the day of the first yellow fever vaccination. The receptors here all came from a man aged 18 to 29 who received the YFV17D yellow fever vaccine. The CDR3 runs from the conserved cysteine through the conserved F or W. The D gene is left open where the match is weak. Expanded clones get a size class; other rows say once, few or many, or leave the size out.

clone size: few
D gene: NA
J gene: TRBJ2-3
V gene: TRBV7-2
CDR3 length: 15
CDR3 protein: CASSLVTLSTDTQYF
CDR3 DNA: TGTGCCAGCAGCTTAGTAACTCTGAGCACAGATACGCAGTATTTT

clone size: NA
D gene: TRBD2
J gene: TRBJ2-1
V gene: TRBV7-3
CDR3 length: 16
CDR3 protein: CASSLTLAGGYNEQFF
CDR3 DNA: TGTGCCAGCAGCTTAACCCTGGCGGGGGGCTACAATGAGCAGTTCTTC

clone size: few
D gene: TRBD2
J gene: TRBJ2-1
V gene: TRBV27
CDR3 length: 16
CDR3 protein: CASTVRSGGPYNEQFF
CDR3 DNA: TGTGCCAGTACGGTCCGTAGCGGGGGCCCCTACAATGAGCAGTTCTTC

clone size: few
D gene: NA
J gene: TRBJ1-3
V gene: TRBV12-3/TRBV12-4
CDR3 length: 15
CDR3 protein: CASTMGGMGGNTIYF
CDR3 DNA: TGTGCCAGCACCATGGGGGGAATGGGTGGAAACACCATATATTTT

clone size: NA
D gene: TRBD1
J gene: TRBJ1-1
V gene: TRBV12-3/TRBV12-4
CDR3 length: 19
CDR3 protein: CARDLWGQGLSWDYTEAFF
CDR3 DNA: TGTGCCAGAGATCTATGGGGACAGGGACTAAGCTGGGACTACACTGAAGCTTTCTTT

clone size: NA
D gene: NA
J gene: TRBJ2-2
V gene: TRBV12-3/TRBV12-4
CDR3 length: 15
CDR3 protein: CASSLSFANTGELFF
CDR3 DNA: TGTGCCAGCAGTTTAAGTTTCGCGAACACCGGGGAGCTGTTTTTT

clone size: few
D gene: NA
J gene: TRBJ1-5
V gene: TRBV4-1
CDR3 length: 15
CDR3 protein: CASSQEYVSNQPQHF
CDR3 DNA: TGCGCCAGCAGCCAAGAGTATGTTAGCAATCAGCCCCAGCATTTT

clone size: few
D gene: NA
J gene: TRBJ2-5
V gene: TRBV7-2
CDR3 length: 15
CDR3 protein: CASSGKGSEGETQYF
CDR3 DNA: TGTGCCAGCAGCGGTAAGGGCAGCGAGGGAGAGACCCAGTACTTC

clone size: NA
D gene: NA
J gene: TRBJ1-1
V gene: TRBV18
CDR3 length: 12
CDR3 protein: CASSPIGDEAFF
CDR3 DNA: TGTGCCAGCTCACCCATCGGGGATGAAGCTTTCTTT

clone size: NA
D gene: TRBD1
J gene: TRBJ1-6
V gene: TRBV12-3/TRBV12-4
CDR3 length: 15
CDR3 protein: CASRLRTGGVSPLHF
CDR3 DNA: TGTGCCAGCAGGTTACGGACAGGGGGCGTTTCACCCCTCCACTTT

clone size: few
D gene: NA
J gene: TRBJ1-1
V gene: TRBV3-1
CDR3 length: 18
CDR3 protein: CASSQGYRDKRGNTEAFF
CDR3 DNA: TGTGCCTCCAGCCAAGGCTACCGGGACAAGAGAGGGAACACTGAAGCTTTCTTT

clone size: few
D gene: NA
J gene: TRBJ2-1
V gene: TRBV12-3/TRBV12-4
CDR3 length: 12
CDR3 protein: CASKVNYNEQFF
CDR3 DNA: TGTGCCAGCAAGGTGAACTACAATGAGCAGTTCTTC

clone size: NA
D gene: NA
J gene: TRBJ2-1
V gene: TRBV20-1
CDR3 length: 13
CDR3 protein: CSARGLGAREQFF
CDR3 DNA: TGCAGTGCTAGAGGACTAGGGGCCCGTGAGCAGTTCTTC

clone size: few
D gene: TRBD2
J gene: TRBJ2-5
V gene: TRBV3-1
CDR3 length: 16
CDR3 protein: CASSQGLAAEEETQYF
CDR3 DNA: TGTGCCAGCAGCCAAGGGCTAGCGGCTGAGGAAGAGACCCAGTACTTC

clone size: NA
D gene: NA
J gene: TRBJ2-3
V gene: TRBV5-6
CDR3 length: 12
CDR3 protein: CASERGTDTQYF
CDR3 DNA: TGTGCCAGCGAGCGGGGCACAGATACGCAGTATTTT

clone size: NA
D gene: NA
J gene: TRBJ1-4
V gene: TRBV5-1
CDR3 length: 16
CDR3 protein: CASSLQGNRKEEKLFF
CDR3 DNA: TGCGCCAGCAGCTTACAGGGTAATCGGAAGGAAGAAAAACTGTTTTTT

clone size: many
D gene: NA
J gene: TRBJ1-1
V gene: TRBV27
CDR3 length: 15
CDR3 protein: CASSPPLGMNTEAFF
CDR3 DNA: TGTGCCAGCAGTCCTCCGTTGGGCATGAACACTGAAGCTTTCTTT

clone size: few
D gene: TRBD2
J gene: TRBJ2-2
V gene: TRBV6-2/TRBV6-3
CDR3 length: 15
CDR3 protein: CASSYFLAGTGELFF
CDR3 DNA: TGTGCCAGCAGTTACTTTCTAGCGGGCACCGGGGAGCTGTTTTTT

clone size: NA
D gene: NA
J gene: TRBJ1-6
V gene: TRBV7-9
CDR3 length: 15
CDR3 protein: CASSSRTSTNSPLHF
CDR3 DNA: TGTGCCAGCAGCTCCAGGACATCCACCAATTCACCCCTCCACTTT

clone size: NA
D gene: TRBD1
J gene: TRBJ2-5
V gene: TRBV6-5
CDR3 length: 14
CDR3 protein: CASSSNRGQKTQYF
CDR3 DNA: TGTGCCAGCAGTTCCAACAGGGGGCAAAAGACCCAGTACTTC

clone size: NA
D gene: NA
J gene: TRBJ1-6
V gene: TRBV5-1
CDR3 length: 13
CDR3 protein: CASSFGTDSPLHF
CDR3 DNA: TGCGCCAGCAGCTTTGGAACGGATTCACCCCTCCACTTT

clone size: NA
D gene: NA
J gene: TRBJ1-2
V gene: TRBV7-2
CDR3 length: 14
CDR3 protein: CASSLAPTTYGYTF
CDR3 DNA: TGTGCCAGCAGCTTAGCGCCGACAACCTATGGCTACACCTTC

clone size: few
D gene: NA
J gene: TRBJ2-1
V gene: TRBV15
CDR3 length: 15
CDR3 protein: CATSRGSTVSLEQFF
CDR3 DNA: TGTGCCACCAGCAGAGGGTCGACAGTCTCATTGGAGCAGTTCTTC

clone size: few
D gene: TRBD1
J gene: TRBJ2-2
V gene: TRBV5-1
CDR3 length: 14
CDR3 protein: CASIRDSYTGELFF
CDR3 DNA: TGCGCCAGTATCCGGGACAGCTACACCGGGGAGCTGTTTTTT

clone size: many
D gene: NA
J gene: TRBJ2-3
V gene: TRBV7-2
CDR3 length: 14
CDR3 protein: CASSLRRSPDTQYF
CDR3 DNA: TGTGCCAGCAGCTTAAGGAGGTCGCCAGATACGCAGTATTTT

clone size: NA
D gene: NA
J gene: TRBJ2-5
V gene: TRBV28
CDR3 length: 12
CDR3 protein: CASSLIQETQSF
CDR3 DNA: TGTGCCAGCAGTTTGATACAAGAGACCCAGTCCTTC

clone size: many
D gene: NA
J gene: TRBJ2-3
V gene: TRBV30
CDR3 length: 14
CDR3 protein: CAGSGWGPTDTQYF
CDR3 DNA: TGTGCCGGGAGTGGTTGGGGCCCGACAGATACGCAGTATTTT

clone size: NA
D gene: TRBD1
J gene: TRBJ1-1
V gene: TRBV20-1
CDR3 length: 15
CDR3 protein: CSADRQGRTNTEAFF
CDR3 DNA: TGCAGTGCGGATCGACAGGGCCGCACGAACACTGAAGCTTTCTTT

clone size: few
D gene: NA
J gene: TRBJ1-6
V gene: TRBV7-8
CDR3 length: 15
CDR3 protein: CASSLDRLGASPLHF
CDR3 DNA: TGTGCCAGCAGCTTAGACCGGCTGGGGGCTTCACCCCTCCACTTT

clone size: few
D gene: NA
J gene: TRBJ2-2
V gene: TRBV5-4
CDR3 length: 16
CDR3 protein: CASTLGLDGNTGELFF
CDR3 DNA: TGTGCCAGCACCCTAGGCTTGGACGGGAACACCGGGGAGCTGTTTTTT

clone size: NA
D gene: TRBD1
J gene: TRBJ1-6
V gene: TRBV10-3
CDR3 length: 14
CDR3 protein: CAISADRVNSPLHF
CDR3 DNA: TGTGCCATCAGTGCGGACAGGGTAAATTCACCCCTCCACTTT

clone size: NA
D gene: NA
J gene: TRBJ2-2
V gene: TRBV11-2
CDR3 length: 16
CDR3 protein: CASSSGWAVPTGELFF
CDR3 DNA: TGTGCCAGCAGCTCGGGGTGGGCAGTACCCACCGGGGAGCTGTTTTTT

clone size: few
D gene: TRBD1
J gene: TRBJ1-2
V gene: TRBV10-3
CDR3 length: 16
CDR3 protein: CAISEPGQGINYGYTF
CDR3 DNA: TGTGCCATCAGTGAACCGGGACAGGGAATCAACTATGGCTACACCTTC

clone size: few
D gene: TRBD1
J gene: TRBJ1-2
V gene: TRBV20-1
CDR3 length: 13
CDR3 protein: CSASRGRRYGYTF
CDR3 DNA: TGCAGTGCTAGCAGGGGGCGCCGATATGGCTACACCTTC

clone size: NA
D gene: NA
J gene: TRBJ2-3
V gene: TRBV7-9
CDR3 length: 16
CDR3 protein: CASSFNRYSSTDTQYF
CDR3 DNA: TGTGCCAGCAGCTTCAATCGGTATTCTAGCACAGATACGCAGTATTTT

clone size: few
D gene: NA
J gene: TRBJ1-5
V gene: TRBV20-1
CDR3 length: 14
CDR3 protein: CSARPGDSNQPQHF
CDR3 DNA: TGCAGTGCCCGACCCGGGGATAGCAATCAGCCCCAGCATTTT

clone size: NA
D gene: TRBD1
J gene: TRBJ1-2
V gene: TRBV7-9
CDR3 length: 12
CDR3 protein: CASSLRDRECTF
CDR3 DNA: TGTGCCAGCAGCCTCCGGGACAGAGAATGCACCTTC